The 14 T cell receptor beta chains presented below share a single source sample, sequenced in a study of blood T cell repertoires in COVID-19. The method was immunoSEQ multiplex PCR; TCRdb's version includes in-frame clones alone and lacks a portion of them. The sample holds hundreds of thousands of clones, about nine tenths seen once. Sequencing input: peripheral blood. These receptors were collected from a woman aged 30 to 39 with active or convalescent COVID-19.

The chain has TRBV15 and TRBJ2-4; D may be TRBD2 (5 bases). The ends were cut back, 6 bases at V and 7 bases at J, with 13 bases in the middle. The CDR3 is 13 amino acids. Germline V gene data show CDR1 as LNHNV and CDR2 as YYDKDF (reference sequence). The CDR3 bases are TGTGCCACCAGTCGGCAGGAGGATAACATTCAGTACTTC. It is translated as CATSRQEDNIQYF. Using reference TRBV15 and TRBJ2-4 for the parts outside the CDR3, the full variable domain is DAMVIQNPRYQVTQFGKPVTLSCSQTLNHNVMYWYQQKSSQAPKLLFHYYDKDFNNEADTPDNFQSRRPNTSFCFLDIRSPGLGDTAMYLCATSRQEDNIQYFGAGTRLSVL.

Note on this clone: The sample has other DNA sequences that encode this CDR3 too. V is TRBV7-9 and J is TRBJ2-3, with 7 nucleotides matching TRBD2. V lost 1 base to trimming and J lost 0 bases; unmatched junction nucleotides: 1. The length of the CDR3 is 15 residues. Germline CDR1 SEHNR, CDR2 FQNEAQ (reference sequence). CDR3 region: CASSLGGRSTDTQYF. CDR3 sequence (DNA): TGTGCCAGCAGCTTAGGCGGGAGAAGCACAGATACGCAGTATTTT.

This clone was detected only once. The J gene is TRBJ1-5, the V gene TRBV18; possibly TRBD1 for D (6 bases). The germline gives CDR1 KGHSH, CDR2 LQKENI. The V gene lost 2 bases and the J gene lost 7 bases, with 12 bases spanning the gap. The CDR3 extends over 14 amino acids. CDR3 sequence: CASSPGGGGQPQHF. The CDR3 bases are TGTGCCAGCTCACCAGGGGGGGGCGGGCAGCCCCAGCATTTT.

The chain combines TRBV11-2 with TRBJ2-7; 8 positions match TRBD2. Germline V gene sequence: CDR1 SGHAT, CDR2 FQNNGV. This CDR3 comprises 15 residues. V gave up 2 bases and J gave up 5 bases; unmatched junction bases: 8. In DNA, the CDR3 is TGTGCCAGCAGCTTACTAGCGGGTGCCCTCAACGAGCAGTACTTC. It is translated as CASSLLAGALNEQYF.

The chain is built from TRBV2 and TRBJ2-5, with 8 nucleotides matching TRBD1. The CDR3 sequence is 15 residues long. Trimming cost V 5 bases and J 2 bases; bases outside gene matches: 7. Germline CDR1 is SNHLY and CDR2 is FYNNEI. The CDR3 DNA reads TGTGCCAGCAGTACTGGACAGGGTACTCAAGAGACCCAGTACTTC. It codes for CASSTGQGTQETQYF.

The chain uses TRBV19 and TRBJ1-2, with 9 bases matching TRBD1. This CDR3 contains 16 residues. Germline V gene sequence: CDR1 LNHDA, CDR2 SQIVND (reference sequence). With V trimmed by 5 bases and J by 1 base, 8 bases remained unmatched. In DNA form, the CDR3 reads TGTGCCAGTAGTCTGGAACAGGGGGCGCTTAACTATGGCTACACCTTC. Its translation is CASSLEQGALNYGYTF.

The V and J genes are TRBV13 and TRBJ2-7; TRBD2 aligns across 7 bases. The V segment lost 1 base and the J segment 2 bases; nucleotides outside the gene matches: 5. Germline V gene data show CDR1 as PRHDT and CDR2 as FYEKMQ (reference sequence). The CDR3 sequence is 15 residues long. CDR3 in amino acids: CASSLVPSGPYEQYF. Written as DNA, the CDR3 is TGTGCCAGCAGCTTAGTGCCTAGCGGACCCTACGAGCAGTACTTC.

This chain connects TRBV5-4 to TRBJ1-6; 10 bases align to TRBD1. The J segment lost 1 base and the V segment lost 3 bases, leaving 7 bases of the junction unmatched. CDR3 length: 18 amino acids. Germline V lookup: CDR1 SGHNT, CDR2 YYREEE (reference sequence). The CDR3 bases are TGTGCCAGCAGCTCCAGACAGGGGGCAATGTCCTATAATTCACCCCTCCACTTT. Its protein product is CASSSRQGAMSYNSPLHF.

V and J are TRBV29-1 and TRBJ2-1, with D possibly TRBD2 on 6 matching bases. Trimming removed 6 bases at V and 3 bases at J, with 18 bases between. The V gene's germline CDR1 is SQVTM and CDR2 ANQGSEA. The CDR3 extends over 15 amino acids. The CDR3 loop reads CSVRRAGSFYNEQFF. CDR3 sequence (DNA): TGCAGCGTCAGGAGGGCAGGGTCTTTCTACAATGAGCAGTTCTTC.

This clone was seen a few times. This sequence joins TRBV19 and TRBJ1-5; TRBD1 is a possible D gene (6 bases). CDR3 size: 15 residues. CDR1 LNHDA and CDR2 SQIVND come from the germline V gene (reference sequence). The V end lost 8 bases, the J end lost 0 bases, and 14 bases lay between the germline ends. The CDR3 DNA sequence: TGTGCCAGTCAACTACGACAGGATAGCAATCAGCCCCAGCATTTT. As protein: CASQLRQDSNQPQHF.

This chain links TRBV5-6 with TRBJ2-7; 9 bases align to TRBD2. V was pared by 1 base and J by 5 bases, with 16 bases of the junction left unmatched. This CDR3 is 18 amino acids long. Germline assignment: CDR1 SGHDT and CDR2 YYEEEE. The CDR3 region is CASSLSVGLAGIFNEQYF. In DNA form, the CDR3 reads TGTGCCAGCAGCTTGAGTGTAGGGCTAGCGGGAATTTTCAACGAGCAGTACTTC.

V usage is TRBV3-1 (or the pseudogene TRBV3-2) and J usage is TRBJ2-5; TRBD2 agrees at 14 bases. J gave up 5 bases and V 3 bases, and 5 bases lay outside the gene matches. The CDR3 runs 16 residues. Germline-derived CDR1 and CDR2 are LGHDT and YNNKEL (reference sequence). CDR3 sequence: CASSQGTSGSEETQYF. In nucleotides, the CDR3 is TGTGCCAGCAGCCAGGGGACTAGCGGGAGTGAGGAGACCCAGTACTTC.

V usage is TRBV6-1 and J usage is TRBJ2-1, with a tentative D call TRBD2 (7 bases). The V end was cut by 0 bases, the J end by 7 bases, with 10 bases between. This CDR3 contains 14 residues. The germline CDR1 and CDR2 sequences are MNHNS and SASEGT. This chain's CDR3 is CASSEAGGANEQFF. The DNA of the CDR3 is TGTGCCAGCAGTGAAGCGGGGGGGGCGAATGAGCAGTTCTTC.

The V gene is TRBV7-2, the J gene TRBJ2-5, with unresolved D. The V and J ends lost 1 base and 5 bases respectively, with 8 bases between them. The germline V gene has CDR1 SGHTA and CDR2 FQGNSA. There are 13 residues in the CDR3. The CDR3 loop reads CASSLVVRETQYF. CDR3 DNA sequence: TGTGCCAGCAGCTTAGTCGTCCGGGAGACCCAGTACTTC.